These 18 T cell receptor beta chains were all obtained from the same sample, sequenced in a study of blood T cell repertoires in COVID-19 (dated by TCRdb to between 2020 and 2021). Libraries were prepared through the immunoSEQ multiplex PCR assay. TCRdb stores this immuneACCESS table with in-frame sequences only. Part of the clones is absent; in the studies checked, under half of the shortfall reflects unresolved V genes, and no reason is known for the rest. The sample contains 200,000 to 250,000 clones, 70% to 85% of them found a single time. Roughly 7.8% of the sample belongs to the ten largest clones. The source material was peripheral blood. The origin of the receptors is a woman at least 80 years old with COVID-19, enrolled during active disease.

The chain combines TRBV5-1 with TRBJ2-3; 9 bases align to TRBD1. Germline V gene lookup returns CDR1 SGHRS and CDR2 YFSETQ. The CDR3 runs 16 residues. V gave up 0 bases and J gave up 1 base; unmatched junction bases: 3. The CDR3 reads CASSLARTGGTDTQYF. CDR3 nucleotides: TGCGCCAGCAGCTTGGCACGGACAGGGGGCACAGATACGCAGTATTTT.

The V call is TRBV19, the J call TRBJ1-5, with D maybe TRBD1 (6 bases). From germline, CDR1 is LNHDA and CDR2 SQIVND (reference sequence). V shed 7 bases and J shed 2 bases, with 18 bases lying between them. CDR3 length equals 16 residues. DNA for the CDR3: TGTGCCAGTACCGGAGTTCCCAGGGGAGGCAATCAGCCCCAGCATTTT. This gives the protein CASTGVPRGGNQPQHF.

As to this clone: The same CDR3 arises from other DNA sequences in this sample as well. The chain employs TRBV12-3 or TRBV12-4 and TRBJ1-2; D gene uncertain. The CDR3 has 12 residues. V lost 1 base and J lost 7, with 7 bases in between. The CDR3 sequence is CASSLVGAGYTF. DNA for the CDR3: TGTGCCAGCAGTTTAGTAGGAGCTGGCTACACCTTC.

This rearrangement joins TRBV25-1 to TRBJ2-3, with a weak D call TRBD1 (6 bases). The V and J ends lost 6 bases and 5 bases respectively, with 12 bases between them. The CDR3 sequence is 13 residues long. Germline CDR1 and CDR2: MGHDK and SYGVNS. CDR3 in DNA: TGTGCCAGCAGGGTGGGGGCCGTAGATACGCAGTATTTT. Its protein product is CASRVGAVDTQYF. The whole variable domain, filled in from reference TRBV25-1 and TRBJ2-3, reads EADIYQTPRYLVIGTGKKITLECSQTMGHDKMYWYQQDPGMELHLIHYSYGVNSTEKGDLSSESTVSRIRTEHFPLTLESARPSHTSQYLCASRVGAVDTQYFGPGTRLTVL.

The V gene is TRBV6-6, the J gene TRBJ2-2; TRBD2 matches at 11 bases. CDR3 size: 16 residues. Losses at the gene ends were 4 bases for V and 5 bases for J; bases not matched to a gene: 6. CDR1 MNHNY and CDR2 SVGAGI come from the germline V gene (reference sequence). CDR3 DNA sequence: TGTGCCAGCAGTTCTGTAGCGGGAGGGGTAACCGGGGAGCTGTTTTTT. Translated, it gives CASSSVAGGVTGELFF.

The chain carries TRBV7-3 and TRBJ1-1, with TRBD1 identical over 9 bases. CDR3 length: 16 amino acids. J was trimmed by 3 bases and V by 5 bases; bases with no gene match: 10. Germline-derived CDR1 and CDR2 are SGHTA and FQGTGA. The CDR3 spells CASSPQARTGDTEAFF. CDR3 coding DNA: TGTGCCAGCAGCCCGCAGGCCAGGACAGGGGACACTGAAGCTTTCTTT.

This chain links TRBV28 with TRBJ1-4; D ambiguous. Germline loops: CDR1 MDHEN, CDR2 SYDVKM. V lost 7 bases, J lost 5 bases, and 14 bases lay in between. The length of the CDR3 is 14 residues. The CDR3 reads CASTLAVRNEKLFF. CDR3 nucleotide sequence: TGTGCCAGCACCCTAGCGGTACGAAATGAAAAACTGTTTTTT.

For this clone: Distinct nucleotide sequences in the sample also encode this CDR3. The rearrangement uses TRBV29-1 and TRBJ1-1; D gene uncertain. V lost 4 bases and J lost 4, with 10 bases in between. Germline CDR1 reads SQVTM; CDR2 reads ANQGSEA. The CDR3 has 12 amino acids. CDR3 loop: CSVGSRSTEAFF. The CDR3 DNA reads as TGCAGCGTTGGGTCTCGGAGCACTGAAGCTTTCTTT.

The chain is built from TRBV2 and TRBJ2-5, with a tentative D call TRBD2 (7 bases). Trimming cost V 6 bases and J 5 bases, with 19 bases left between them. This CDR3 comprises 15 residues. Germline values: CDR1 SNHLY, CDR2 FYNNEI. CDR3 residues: CASRRGASGAETQYF. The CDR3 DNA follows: TGTGCCAGCAGACGGGGGGCCTCGGGTGCGGAGACCCAGTACTTC.

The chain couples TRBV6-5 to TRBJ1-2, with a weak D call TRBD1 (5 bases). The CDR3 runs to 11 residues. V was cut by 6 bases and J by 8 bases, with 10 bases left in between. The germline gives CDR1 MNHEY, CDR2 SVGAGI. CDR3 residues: CASRLQGGYTF. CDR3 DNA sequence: TGTGCCAGCAGGCTCCAGGGAGGCTACACCTTC.

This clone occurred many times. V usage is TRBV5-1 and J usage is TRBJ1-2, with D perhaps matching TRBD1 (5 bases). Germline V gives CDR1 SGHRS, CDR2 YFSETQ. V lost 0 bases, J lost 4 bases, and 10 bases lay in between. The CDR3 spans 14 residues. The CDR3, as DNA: TGCGCCAGCAGCTTGGCAGGGCCGACCTATGGCTACACCTTC. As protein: CASSLAGPTYGYTF.

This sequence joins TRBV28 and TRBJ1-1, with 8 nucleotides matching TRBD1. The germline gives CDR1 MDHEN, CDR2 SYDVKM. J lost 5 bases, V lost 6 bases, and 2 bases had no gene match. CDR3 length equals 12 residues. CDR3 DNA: TGTGCCAGCAGCACAGGGGGGACTGAAGCTTTCTTT. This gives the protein CASSTGGTEAFF.

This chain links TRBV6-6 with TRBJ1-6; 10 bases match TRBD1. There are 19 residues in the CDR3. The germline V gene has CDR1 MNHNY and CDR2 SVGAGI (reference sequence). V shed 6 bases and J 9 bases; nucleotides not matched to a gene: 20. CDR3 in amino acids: CASSLLGQGKNLPGSPLHF. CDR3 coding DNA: TGTGCCAGCAGCTTACTGGGACAGGGGAAAAATTTGCCGGGTTCACCCCTCCACTTT.

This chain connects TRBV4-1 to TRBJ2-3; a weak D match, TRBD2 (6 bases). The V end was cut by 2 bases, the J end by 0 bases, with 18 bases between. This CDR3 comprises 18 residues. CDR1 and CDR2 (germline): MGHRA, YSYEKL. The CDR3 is CASSQQGSGGTSTDTQYF. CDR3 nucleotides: TGCGCCAGCAGCCAACAGGGTTCCGGCGGGACCAGCACAGATACGCAGTATTTT.

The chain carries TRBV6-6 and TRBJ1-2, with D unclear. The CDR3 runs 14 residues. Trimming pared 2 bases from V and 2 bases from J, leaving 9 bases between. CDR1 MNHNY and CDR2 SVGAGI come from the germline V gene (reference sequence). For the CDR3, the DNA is TGTGCCAGCAGTTACGCGCAGGCAAACTATGGCTACACCTTC. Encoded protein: CASSYAQANYGYTF.

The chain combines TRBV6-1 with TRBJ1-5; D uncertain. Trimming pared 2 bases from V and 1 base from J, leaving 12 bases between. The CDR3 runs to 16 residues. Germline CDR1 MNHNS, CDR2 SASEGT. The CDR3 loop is CASSERQLRSNQPQHF. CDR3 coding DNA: TGTGCCAGCAGTGAACGGCAGTTGAGGAGCAATCAGCCCCAGCATTTT.

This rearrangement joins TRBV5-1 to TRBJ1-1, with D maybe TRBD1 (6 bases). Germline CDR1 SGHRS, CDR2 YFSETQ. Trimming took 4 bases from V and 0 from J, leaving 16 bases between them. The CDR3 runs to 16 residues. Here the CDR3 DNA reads TGCGCCAGCAGCCTGAAACCGGACAGTGTGAACACTGAAGCTTTCTTT. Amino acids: CASSLKPDSVNTEAFF.

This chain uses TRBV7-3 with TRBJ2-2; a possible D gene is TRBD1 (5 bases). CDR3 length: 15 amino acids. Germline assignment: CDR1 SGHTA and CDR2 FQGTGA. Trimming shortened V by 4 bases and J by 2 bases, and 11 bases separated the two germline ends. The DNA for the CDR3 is TGTGCCAGCAGCTCCCGGCAGGGAAACACCGGGGAGCTGTTTTTT. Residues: CASSSRQGNTGELFF.